This is a list of T cell receptor beta chains from one sample in a study of cytomegalovirus exposure and HLA in healthy donors. Sequenced by immunoSEQ multiplex PCR; TCRdb stores in-frame clones only, minus some. The sample includes roughly 150,000 clones, 80% seen only once; the top ten take roughly 14%. Sample: PBMCs. These receptor sequences come from a woman between 35 and 50 years old in good health and CMV-seronegative. Each CDR3 is given with its conserved first and last residue. A D gene is named only where the DNA matches it firmly. The size of a clone is reported for some rows only, either as once, few or many, or as a class for expanded clones.

>TRBJ2-7|-|-|TRBV5-6
CASSLGGKGLGSYEQYF
>TRBJ2-1|-|TRBD2|TRBV19
CASSDLAGADNEQFF
>TRBJ2-5|-|TRBD2|TRBV7-2
CASTQAPLAGQETQYF
>TRBJ1-1|-|TRBD1|TRBV5-4
CASSLGGTGRSTEAFF
>TRBJ1-1|-|-|TRBV19
CASTNTMNTEAFF
>TRBJ2-3|few|-|TRBV5-8
CASSSPSGADTQYF
>TRBJ2-7|-|TRBD1|TRBV28
CASSSGQVVDEQYF
>TRBJ2-1|once|TRBD2|TRBV6-5
CASKSGGLGYNEQFF
>TRBJ1-5|-|-|TRBV4-3
CASSQDRPPGNSNQPQHF
>TRBJ2-2|-|-|TRBV28
CASSPPGTGELFF
>TRBJ2-3|-|TRBD1|TRBV5-5
CASSLADRGRSWERTDTQYF
>TRBJ2-5|-|-|TRBV25-1
CASSGSGEVETQYF
>TRBJ2-7|once|-|TRBV5-1
CASSSDSSYEQYF
>TRBJ2-7|-|-|TRBV6-1
CASREDMPPNEQYF
>TRBJ2-2|-|-|TRBV6-6
CASSPPGVANTGELFF
>TRBJ2-5|-|-|TRBV7-9
CASSSFDQGNPYF
>TRBJ2-2|-|-|TRBV7-9
CAITTGGGAGELFF
>TRBJ1-4|-|TRBD1|TRBV28
CASSGQGSANEKLFF
>TRBJ2-7|-|TRBD2|TRBV7-6
CASSPFTSGSYEQYF
>TRBJ2-5|-|TRBD2|TRBV9
CASSVRGDGETQYF
>TRBJ1-2|-|TRBD1|TRBV5-6
CASSLAGTGTNYGYTF
>-|-|TRBD1|TRBV10-2
CASSEGGQGWSYEQYF
>TRBJ2-7|once|-|TRBV28
CASTDSHKREQYF
>TRBJ1-2|-|-|TRBV9
CASSVDRNYGYTF
>TRBJ1-4|few|TRBD1|TRBV7-2
CASSSRTGRSGKLFF
>TRBJ2-7|-|TRBD2|TRBV5-1
CASSTLGGREGPYEQYF
>TRBJ2-5|-|-|TRBV27
CASSLRLGETQYF
>TRBJ2-3|-|TRBD2|TRBV2
CASRGGGAGVMQYF
>TRBJ2-7|-|-|TRBV9
CASSVAGEGYHEQYF
>TRBJ2-3|-|-|TRBV9
CASSASRGSTQYF
>TRBJ2-2|-|TRBD2|TRBV4-1
CASSQVYSGLAGGTGELFF
>TRBJ2-5|-|TRBD2|TRBV19
CASSTGLAGGETQYF
>TRBJ2-3|-|TRBD2|TRBV19
CASSPQGLAGARDTQYF
>TRBJ2-1|-|-|TRBV4-3
CASSPRNSMAPQTAEQFF
>TRBJ2-7|-|TRBD2|TRBV7-2
CASSSQTLSGSSYEQYF
>TRBJ2-5|-|TRBD2|TRBV4-2
CASSQVRGAAETQYF
>TRBJ1-5|-|-|TRBV7-2
CASSAGTKNQPQHF
>TRBJ2-1|-|-|TRBV9
CASSVDPSGSYNEQFF
>TRBJ2-7|-|TRBD2|TRBV7-2
CASSLFGGLGTYEQYF
>TRBJ1-2|-|-|TRBV28
CASSTPRERFVSGYTF
>TRBJ1-6|-|-|TRBV9
CASSGGDGNSPLHF
>TRBJ2-7|-|TRBD1|TRBV7-9
CASSLVGTGVYEQYF
>TRBJ2-7|-|-|TRBV10-3
CAIRDTVYEQYF
>TRBJ1-1|-|TRBD1|TRBV15
CATSPRQGDRNTEAFF
>TRBJ2-7|-|-|TRBV7-2
CASSLEDYSSYEQYF
>TRBJ1-2|-|-|TRBV7-8
CASSLDLTGGYTF
>TRBJ2-7|-|-|TRBV5-5
CASSLRGGGAKTYEQYF
>TRBJ1-2|-|-|TRBV27
CASSPAVGSIYGYTF
>TRBJ1-6|-|-|TRBV19
CASRQGVASPLHF
>TRBJ2-2|-|-|TRBV19
CASSITLANTGELFF
>TRBJ2-2|-|TRBD2|TRBV19
CASTAGTSYTGELFF